These 2 T cell receptor beta chains were all obtained from the same sample, sequenced in a study of cytomegalovirus exposure and HLA in healthy donors. PCR used 60 Vbeta primers and 13 Jbeta primers. TCRdb's table, derived via immunoSEQ multiplex PCR, lists solely in-frame clones and lacks some. Of about 180,000 clones listed, roughly 80% were seen once; the top ten hold less than 9%. The source material was PBMCs. These TCRs come from a man aged 25 to 45 in good health and CMV-seropositive.

The V gene is TRBV5-8, the J gene TRBJ1-3; D not certain. Germline CDR1 reads SGHTS; CDR2 reads YDEGEE. Trimming cost V 1 base and J 0 bases, with 8 bases left between them. This CDR3 region has 15 residues. The CDR3: CASSLRAGSGNTIYF. The CDR3, as DNA: TGTGCCAGCAGCTTGAGGGCGGGCTCTGGAAACACCATATATTTT. The whole variable domain, remainder taken from reference TRBV5-8 and TRBJ1-3, is EAGVTQSPTHLIKTRGQQATLRCSPISGHTSVYWYQQALGLGLQFLLWYDEGEERNRGNFPPRFSGRQFPNYSSELNVNALELEDSALYLCASSLRAGSGNTIYFGEGSWLTVV.

The CDR3 spells CASSEYSGVSYF. In DNA, the CDR3 is TGTGCCAGCAGTGAATATTCAGGGGTATCGTACTTC. The rearrangement uses TRBV25-1 and TRBJ2-4; maybe TRBD1 (6 bases). The V and J ends lost 0 bases and 15 bases respectively, with 12 bases between them. This CDR3 contains 12 residues. The germline CDR1 and CDR2 sequences are MGHDK and SYGVNS.